This section outlines one TCR beta chain sequence together with its context. Its target is not known. Relative to the germline gene, one junction end is altered; a read error may explain this. Healthy Caucasian individuals from Russia aged about 6 to 90 served as donors. The sample originates from a study of blood T cells in healthy people across ages. Study outcomes and limitations: The unsorted PBMCs prevented any conclusive comparison of naive versus antigen-experienced cells.

Then a second PCR, running roughly 7 to 11 cycles, was carried out with a sample-barcoded 5' primer and a J-beta primer mix. TCRdb recomputed calls from the 5' RACE reads with MiXCR, one row per CDR3 protein. The sample carries around 1,000,000 distinct CDR3 sequences, approximately 25% recorded once. A further study also used this sample, focusing on T cells of mothers and their children. This second report adds: A slight, non-significant increase in overlap was found for related mother-child pairs relative to unrelated pairs. The authors identified no persistent microchimeric T cell clones.

Sequenced material: blood. The clonotype comes from a girl aged 2-10 years in good health.

The CDR3 sequence: CTSQTTGRDKGYTF. The CDR3 bases are TGTACCAGCCAAACCACAGGAAGGGACAAAGGCTACACCTTC. The chain uses TRBV28 and TRBJ1-2, with D perhaps TRBD1 (6 bases). Germline lookup yields CDR1 MDHEN and CDR2 SYDVKM. This CDR3 has 14 residues.